Presented here are 12 T cell receptor beta chains from one specimen sequenced in a study of a mutant IDH1 vaccine in newly diagnosed glioma. No antigens are known for them. Assay: immunoSEQ multiplex PCR; the TCRdb copy retains only in-frame clones and omits some. The table includes 40,000 to 60,000 clones, roughly 73% detected once. Documented time point: week 5, during vaccination. Alongside topical imiquimod, each dose of vaccine comprised 300 ug of mutant IDH1 20-mer peptide. This material consisted of PBMCs, taken from a glioma patient whose treatment included an IDH1 peptide vaccine. Source of these receptors: a woman between 40 and 50 years old with glioma.

The chain is built from TRBV19 and TRBJ2-5; 9 nucleotides line up with TRBD2. Germline V gene lookup returns CDR1 LNHDA and CDR2 SQIVND (reference sequence). CDR3 length equals 15 residues. The trim removed 4 bases at V and 1 base at J, leaving 4 bases unmatched. The chain's CDR3 is CASSTSGGPQETQYF. DNA of the CDR3: TGTGCCAGTAGTACGAGCGGGGGGCCCCAAGAGACCCAGTACTTC.

The J gene is TRBJ1-3, the V gene TRBV5-8; tentative D call: TRBD1 (5 bases). In germline, CDR1 is SGHTS, CDR2 YDEGEE. The CDR3 spans 14 residues. Trimming left V 3 bases short and J 0 bases short, with 7 bases between. The CDR3 nucleotides read TGTGCCAGCAGCTCCGGACACTCTGGAAACACCATATATTTT. This translates into CASSSGHSGNTIYF.

The chain is built from TRBV5-1 and TRBJ1-2, with a weak D call TRBD1 (6 bases). V dropped 4 bases and J dropped 2 bases, with 12 bases sitting between them. The CDR3 length is 14 residues. Germline lookup yields CDR1 SGHRS and CDR2 YFSETQ. The chain's CDR3 is CASSPRTANYGYTF. CDR3 DNA: TGCGCCAGCAGCCCCCGGACAGCGAACTATGGCTACACCTTC.

The chain recombines TRBV5-1 with TRBJ2-1; D might be TRBD2 (6 bases). Germline V gene data show CDR1 as SGHRS and CDR2 as YFSETQ. Trimming stripped 3 bases from V and 0 bases from J, with 13 bases between. There are 16 residues in the CDR3. CDR3 nucleotides: TGCGCCAGCAGCTGGCGACTAGTGAGCTCCTACAATGAGCAGTTCTTC. Its protein product is CASSWRLVSSYNEQFF.

This clone was observed once. V gene TRBV6-1 combines with J gene TRBJ1-2; TRBD1 is a possible D gene (5 bases). The V gene's germline CDR1 is MNHNS and CDR2 SASEGT. The ends were cut back, 6 bases at V and 4 bases at J, with 15 bases in the middle. CDR3 size: 14 residues. CDR3 protein: CASSGGRGAYGYTF. CDR3 bases: TGTGCCAGCAGCGGGGGTCGGGGCGCCTATGGCTACACCTTC.

The chain joins TRBV29-1 to TRBJ2-1; weak D call: TRBD1 (6 bases). V was cut by 7 bases and J by 9 bases, with 16 bases left in between. The CDR3 runs 12 residues. Germline CDR1 is SQVTM and CDR2 is ANQGSEA. CDR3 amino acids: CSGGTGFTEQFF. The CDR3 nucleotides read TGCAGCGGTGGTACAGGGTTCACTGAGCAGTTCTTC.

The CDR3 sequence is CASSPFPGSAQYF. The DNA of the CDR3 is TGTGCCAGCAGTCCGTTCCCGGGAAGCGCGCAGTATTTT. The chain has TRBV25-1 and TRBJ2-3; TRBD2 is a possible D gene (5 bases). Germline V lookup: CDR1 MGHDK, CDR2 SYGVNS. This CDR3 is built from 13 residues. Trimming stripped 5 bases from V and 10 bases from J, with 16 bases between.

The rearrangement links TRBV7-2 to TRBJ2-5; no firm D call. V was clipped by 3 bases and J by 12 bases, with 14 bases between them. The CDR3 spans 12 residues. Germline CDR1 reads SGHTA; CDR2 reads FQGNSA. For the CDR3, the DNA is TGTGCCAGCAGCTTGGGCCGTGAAATAGAGTACTTC. Protein sequence: CASSLGREIEYF. Together with reference TRBV7-2 and TRBJ2-5, the CDR3 gives the full variable domain: GAGVSQSPSNKVTEKGKDVELRCDPISGHTALYWYRQSLGQGLEFLIYFQGNSAPDKSGLPSDRFSAERTGGSVSTLTIQRTQQEDSAVYLCASSLGREIEYFGPGTRLLVL.

The V and J genes are TRBV6-1 and TRBJ2-7; weak D call: TRBD2 (7 bases). The CDR3 length is 15 residues. V lost 5 bases to trimming and J lost 7 bases, with 21 bases between them. The V gene's germline CDR1 is MNHNS and CDR2 SASEGT. CDR3 amino acids: CASSPGGGGLLEQYF. Written as DNA, the CDR3 is TGTGCCAGCAGTCCTGGGGGAGGGGGGCTATTGGAGCAGTACTTC.

V gene TRBV5-1 combines with J gene TRBJ2-3, with 7 nucleotides matching TRBD2. Germline V gene lookup returns CDR1 SGHRS and CDR2 YFSETQ. The CDR3 loop spans 14 amino acids. Germline trimming cut 6 bases from V and 3 bases from J; bases unmatched to any gene: 7. DNA for the CDR3: TGCGCCAGCACCCCTTGGGGGGGGACAGATACGCAGTATTTT. Translated, it gives CASTPWGGTDTQYF. The full variable domain, rest sourced from reference TRBV5-1 and TRBJ2-3, is KAGVTQTPRYLIKTRGQQVTLSCSPISGHRSVSWYQQTPGQGLQFLFEYFSETQRNKGNFPGRFSGRQFSNSRSEMNVSTLELGDSALYLCASTPWGGTDTQYFGPGTRLTVL.

The rearrangement joins TRBV7-8 to TRBJ2-7; D uncertain. Trimming stripped 5 bases from V and 2 bases from J, with 10 bases between. Germline lookup yields CDR1 SGHVS and CDR2 FQNEAQ. The CDR3 is made up of 13 amino acids. The CDR3 loop is CASSPRLAYEQYF. The CDR3 DNA is TGTGCCAGCAGCCCGCGGTTGGCCTACGAGCAGTACTTC. Combining the CDR3 with reference TRBV7-8 and TRBJ2-7 gives the whole variable domain GAGVSQSPRYKVAKRGQDVALRCDPISGHVSLFWYQQALGQGPEFLTYFQNEAQLDKSGLPSDRFFAERPEGSVSTLKIQRTQQEDSAVYLCASSPRLAYEQYFGPGTRLTVT.

The DNA of the CDR3 is TGTGCCAGCACCGAACCAGGGTCGTACGAGCAGTACTTC. This encodes CASTEPGSYEQYF. J is TRBJ2-7 and V is TRBV6-5; a weak D match, TRBD1 (5 bases). This CDR3 has 13 amino acids. V lost 7 bases to trimming and J lost 4 bases, with 14 bases between them. Germline values: CDR1 MNHEY, CDR2 SVGAGI.